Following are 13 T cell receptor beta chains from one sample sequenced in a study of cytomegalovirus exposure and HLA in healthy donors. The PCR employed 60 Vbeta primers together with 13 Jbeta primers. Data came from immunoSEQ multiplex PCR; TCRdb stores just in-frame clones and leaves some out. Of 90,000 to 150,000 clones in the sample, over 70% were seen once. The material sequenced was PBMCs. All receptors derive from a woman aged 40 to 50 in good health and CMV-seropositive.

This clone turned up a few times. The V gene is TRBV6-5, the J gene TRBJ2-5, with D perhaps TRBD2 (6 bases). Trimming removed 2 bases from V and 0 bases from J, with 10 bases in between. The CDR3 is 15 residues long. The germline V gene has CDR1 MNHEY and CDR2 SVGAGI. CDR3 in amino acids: CASSYRASDQETQYF. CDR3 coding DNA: TGTGCCAGCAGTTACAGGGCTAGCGACCAAGAGACCCAGTACTTC.

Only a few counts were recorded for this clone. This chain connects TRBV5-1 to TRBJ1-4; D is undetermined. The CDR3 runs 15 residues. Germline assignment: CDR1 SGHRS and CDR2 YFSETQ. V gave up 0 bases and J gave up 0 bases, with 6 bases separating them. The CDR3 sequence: CASSLDQTTNEKLFF. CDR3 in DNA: TGCGCCAGCAGCTTGGATCAGACAACTAATGAAAAACTGTTTTTT.

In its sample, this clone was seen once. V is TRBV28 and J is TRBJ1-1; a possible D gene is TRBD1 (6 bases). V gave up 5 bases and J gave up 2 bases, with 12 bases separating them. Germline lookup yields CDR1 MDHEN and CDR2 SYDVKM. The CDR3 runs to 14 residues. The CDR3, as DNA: TGTGCCAGCAGTCTGCACAGGGTTAACACTGAAGCTTTCTTT. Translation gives CASSLHRVNTEAFF.

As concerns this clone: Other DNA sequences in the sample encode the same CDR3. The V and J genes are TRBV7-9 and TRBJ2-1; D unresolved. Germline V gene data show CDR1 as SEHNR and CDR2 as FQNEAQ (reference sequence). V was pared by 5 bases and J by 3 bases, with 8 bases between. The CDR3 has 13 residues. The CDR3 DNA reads TGTGCCAGCAGCCCGGCTAGCTACAATGAGCAGTTCTTC. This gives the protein CASSPASYNEQFF.

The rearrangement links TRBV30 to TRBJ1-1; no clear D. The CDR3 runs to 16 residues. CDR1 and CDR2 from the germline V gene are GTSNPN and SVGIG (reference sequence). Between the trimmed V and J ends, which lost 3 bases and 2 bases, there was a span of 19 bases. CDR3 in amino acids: CAWSRPVAAPNTEAFF. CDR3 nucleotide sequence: TGTGCCTGGAGCCGTCCAGTGGCCGCCCCTAACACTGAAGCTTTCTTT.

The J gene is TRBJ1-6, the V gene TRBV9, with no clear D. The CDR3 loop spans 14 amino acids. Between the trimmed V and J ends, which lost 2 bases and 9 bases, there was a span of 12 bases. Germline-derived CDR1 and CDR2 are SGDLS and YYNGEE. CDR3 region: CASSVEGSGSPLHF. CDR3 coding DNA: TGTGCCAGCAGCGTCGAGGGAAGCGGTTCACCCCTCCACTTT.

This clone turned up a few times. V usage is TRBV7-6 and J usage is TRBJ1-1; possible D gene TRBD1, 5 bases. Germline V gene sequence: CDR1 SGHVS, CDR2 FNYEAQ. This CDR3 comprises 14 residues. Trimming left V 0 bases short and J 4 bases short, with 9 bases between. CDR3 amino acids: CASSLASRATEAFF. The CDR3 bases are TGTGCCAGCAGCTTAGCGTCCAGGGCCACTGAAGCTTTCTTT.

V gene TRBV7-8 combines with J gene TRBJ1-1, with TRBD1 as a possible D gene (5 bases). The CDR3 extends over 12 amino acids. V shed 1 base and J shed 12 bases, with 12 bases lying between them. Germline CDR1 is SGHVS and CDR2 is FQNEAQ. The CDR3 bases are TGTGCCAGCAGCTTAGGCTCAGGGTTACCTTTCTTT. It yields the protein CASSLGSGLPFF.

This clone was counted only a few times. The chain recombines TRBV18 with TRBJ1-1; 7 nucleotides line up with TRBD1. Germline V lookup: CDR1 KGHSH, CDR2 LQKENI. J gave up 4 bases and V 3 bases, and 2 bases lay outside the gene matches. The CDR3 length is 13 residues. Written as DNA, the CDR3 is TGTGCCAGCTCACCGCACAGGGGCACTGAAGCTTTCTTT. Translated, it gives CASSPHRGTEAFF.

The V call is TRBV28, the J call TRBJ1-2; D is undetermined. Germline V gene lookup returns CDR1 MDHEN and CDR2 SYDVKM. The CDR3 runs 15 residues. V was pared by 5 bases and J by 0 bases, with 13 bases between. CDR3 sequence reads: CASSTSPGANYGYTF. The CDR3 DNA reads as TGTGCCAGCAGTACATCCCCTGGAGCTAACTATGGCTACACCTTC.

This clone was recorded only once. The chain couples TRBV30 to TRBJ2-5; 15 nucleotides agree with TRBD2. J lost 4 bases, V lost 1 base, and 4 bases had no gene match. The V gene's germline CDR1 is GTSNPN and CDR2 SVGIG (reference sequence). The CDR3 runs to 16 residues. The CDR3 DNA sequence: TGTGCCTGGAGTGGCGGACTAGCGGGGGGGCGAGAGACCCAGTACTTC. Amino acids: CAWSGGLAGGRETQYF.

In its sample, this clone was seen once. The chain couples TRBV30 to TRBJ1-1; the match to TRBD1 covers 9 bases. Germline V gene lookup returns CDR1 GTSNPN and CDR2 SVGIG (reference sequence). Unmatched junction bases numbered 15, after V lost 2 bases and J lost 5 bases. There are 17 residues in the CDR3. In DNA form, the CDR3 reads TGTGCCTGGAGTCGAGTTTTTGCCGGGACAGGGAGGACTGAAGCTTTCTTT. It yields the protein CAWSRVFAGTGRTEAFF.

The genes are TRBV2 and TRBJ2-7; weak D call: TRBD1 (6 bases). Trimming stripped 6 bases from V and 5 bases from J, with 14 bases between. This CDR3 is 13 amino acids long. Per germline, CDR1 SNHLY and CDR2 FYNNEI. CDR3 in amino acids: CASSIQGMNEQYF. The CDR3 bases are TGTGCCAGCAGCATACAGGGTATGAACGAGCAGTACTTC.